Sequencing of this T cell receptor beta chain was carried out in a study of molecular identifiers for immune sequencing clone quantification. Study conclusions and caveats: In naive cells, under 1% of molecules belonged to clones above 20 RNA copies, against over 98% in effector cells.

Germline V CDR1 and CDR2: KGHDR, SFDVKD. The V gene lost 7 bases and the J gene lost 2 bases, with 11 bases spanning the gap. This CDR3 is 13 amino acids long. This clonotype qualifies as medium-sized (0.01 to 0.1%). Its target is not known. Methods described previously were used for bulk TCR libraries, and listed TCR primers were applied. From the PCR reads, TCRdb called clonotypes with MiXCR, one entry per CDR3 protein. Seen here are more than 35,000 distinct CDR3 sequences, about 19% observed once, and the top ten hold about 1.2%. V is TRBV24-1 and J is TRBJ2-7; D gene unclear. Sequenced: naive CD8+ T cells from blood, with Jurkat cell RNA spiked in. Specified subset: FACS-sorted CD8+CD4-CCR7+CD45RA+ naive T cells. The TCR sequence derives from a human donor in good health. Some libraries in this study had Jurkat cell RNA spiked in. CDR3 loop: CATSGPPAYEQYF. DNA for the CDR3: TGTGCCACCAGCGGCCCCCCGGCCTACGAGCAGTACTTC.